The clone carrying this T cell receptor (beta chain) is labeled medium-sized. Assay: immunoSEQ multiplex PCR; the TCRdb copy retains only in-frame clones and omits some. The sample holds tens of thousands of clones; over 80% are singletons and the top ten take under 15%. This sample was included in a study of blood T cell repertoires in COVID-19. For the study at large: COVID-19 samples from acute and convalescent phases originated in the United States, Italy and Spain. T cells, B-cell-depleted T cells, or PBMCs provided the cDNA or gDNA that served as material.

J gave up 8 bases and V 6 bases, and 8 bases lay outside the gene matches. This CDR3 is built from 14 residues. Germline values: CDR1 SGHRS, CDR2 YFSETQ. The source material was peripheral blood. The receptor comes from a human donor in a cohort sampled during active COVID-19. The chain carries TRBV5-1 and TRBJ2-1; 10 bases align to TRBD2. CDR3 in DNA: TGCGCCAGCACAAGCGGGGGGGCCGGGTATGAGCAGTTCTTC. This sequence encodes CASTSGGAGYEQFF.